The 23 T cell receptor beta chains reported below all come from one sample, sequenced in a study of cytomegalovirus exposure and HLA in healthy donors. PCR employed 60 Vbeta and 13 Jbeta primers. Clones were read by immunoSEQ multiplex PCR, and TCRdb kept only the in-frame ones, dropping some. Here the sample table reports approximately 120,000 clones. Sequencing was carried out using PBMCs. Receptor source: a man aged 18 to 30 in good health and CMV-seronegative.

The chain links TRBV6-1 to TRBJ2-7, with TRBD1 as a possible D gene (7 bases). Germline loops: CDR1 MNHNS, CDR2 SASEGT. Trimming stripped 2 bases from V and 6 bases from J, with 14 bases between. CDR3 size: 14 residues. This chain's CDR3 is CASSERNRGGEQYF. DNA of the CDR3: TGTGCCAGCAGTGAACGGAACAGGGGAGGCGAGCAGTACTTC.

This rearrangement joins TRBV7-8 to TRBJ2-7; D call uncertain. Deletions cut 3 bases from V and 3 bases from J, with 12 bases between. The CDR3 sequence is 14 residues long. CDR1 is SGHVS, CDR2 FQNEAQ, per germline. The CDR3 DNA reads TGTGCCAGCAGCTTTAGTCCGGAGATCTACGAGCAGTACTTC. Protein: CASSFSPEIYEQYF.

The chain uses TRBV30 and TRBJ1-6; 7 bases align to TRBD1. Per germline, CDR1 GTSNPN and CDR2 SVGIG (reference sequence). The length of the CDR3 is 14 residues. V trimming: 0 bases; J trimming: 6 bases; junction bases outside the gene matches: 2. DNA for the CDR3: TGTGCCTGGAGTGTAGACAGGGTTAATTCACCCCTCCACTTT. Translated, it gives CAWSVDRVNSPLHF.

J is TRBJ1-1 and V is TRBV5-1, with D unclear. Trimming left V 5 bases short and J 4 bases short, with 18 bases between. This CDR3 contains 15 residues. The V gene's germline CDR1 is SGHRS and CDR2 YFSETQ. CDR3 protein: CASSPIGLPGTEAFF. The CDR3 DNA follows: TGCGCCAGCAGTCCCATAGGACTACCGGGCACTGAAGCTTTCTTT.

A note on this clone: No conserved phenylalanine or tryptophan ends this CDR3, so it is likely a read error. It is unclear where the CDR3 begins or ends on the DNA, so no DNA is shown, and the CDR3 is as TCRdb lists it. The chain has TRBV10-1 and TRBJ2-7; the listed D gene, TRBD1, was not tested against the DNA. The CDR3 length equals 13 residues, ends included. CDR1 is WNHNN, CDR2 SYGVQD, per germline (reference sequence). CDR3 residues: CASSSGQGTTSHL.

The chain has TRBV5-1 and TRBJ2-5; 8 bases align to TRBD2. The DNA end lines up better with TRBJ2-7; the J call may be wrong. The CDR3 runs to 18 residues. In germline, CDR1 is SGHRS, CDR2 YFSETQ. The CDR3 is CASSIPGGDTMSSYEQYF. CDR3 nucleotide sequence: TGCGCCAGCAGCATTCCCGGGGGGGACACTATGAGCTCCTACGAGCAGTACTTC.

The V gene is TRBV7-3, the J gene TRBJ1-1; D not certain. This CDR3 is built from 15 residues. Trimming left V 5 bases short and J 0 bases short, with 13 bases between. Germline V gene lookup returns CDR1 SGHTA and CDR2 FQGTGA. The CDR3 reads CASSPQTGMNTEAFF. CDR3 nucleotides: TGTGCCAGCAGCCCCCAGACGGGAATGAACACTGAAGCTTTCTTT.

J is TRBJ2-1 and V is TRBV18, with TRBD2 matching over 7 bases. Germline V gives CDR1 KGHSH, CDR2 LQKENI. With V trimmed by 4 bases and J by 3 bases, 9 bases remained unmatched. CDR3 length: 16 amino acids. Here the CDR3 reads CASSHVAGDGYNEQFF. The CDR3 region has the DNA TGTGCCAGCTCACACGTGGCGGGGGACGGCTACAATGAGCAGTTCTTC.

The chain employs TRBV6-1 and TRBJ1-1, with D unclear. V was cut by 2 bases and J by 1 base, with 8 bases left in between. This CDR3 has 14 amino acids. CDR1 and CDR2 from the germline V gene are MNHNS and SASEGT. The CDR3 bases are TGTGCCAGCAGTGAAAGGGAGGAGAACACTGAAGCTTTCTTT. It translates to CASSEREENTEAFF.

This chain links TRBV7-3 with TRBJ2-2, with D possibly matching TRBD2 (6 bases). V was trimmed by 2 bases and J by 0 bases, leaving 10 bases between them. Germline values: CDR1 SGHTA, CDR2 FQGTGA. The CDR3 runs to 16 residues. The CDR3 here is CASSLRGSANTGELFF. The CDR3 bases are TGTGCCAGCAGCTTACGGGGGAGCGCGAACACCGGGGAGCTGTTTTTT.

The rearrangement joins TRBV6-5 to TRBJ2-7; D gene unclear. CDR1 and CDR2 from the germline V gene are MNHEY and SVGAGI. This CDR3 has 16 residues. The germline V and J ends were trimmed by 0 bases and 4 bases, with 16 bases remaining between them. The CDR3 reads CASSYSSGLTRYEQYF. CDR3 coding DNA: TGTGCCAGCAGTTACTCGAGTGGTTTAACCCGATACGAGCAGTACTTC.

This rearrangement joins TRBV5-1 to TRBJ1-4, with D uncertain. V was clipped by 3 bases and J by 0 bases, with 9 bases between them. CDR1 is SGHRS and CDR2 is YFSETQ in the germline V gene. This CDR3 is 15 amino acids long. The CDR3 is CASSSGPATNEKLFF. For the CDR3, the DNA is TGCGCCAGCAGCTCTGGGCCCGCAACTAATGAAAAACTGTTTTTT.

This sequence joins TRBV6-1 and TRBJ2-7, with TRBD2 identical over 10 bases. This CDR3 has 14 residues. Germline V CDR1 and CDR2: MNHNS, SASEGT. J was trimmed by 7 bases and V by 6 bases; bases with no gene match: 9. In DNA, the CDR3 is TGTGCCAGCAGACTAGCGGGGATCCAGGGAGAGCAGTACTTC. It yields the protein CASRLAGIQGEQYF.

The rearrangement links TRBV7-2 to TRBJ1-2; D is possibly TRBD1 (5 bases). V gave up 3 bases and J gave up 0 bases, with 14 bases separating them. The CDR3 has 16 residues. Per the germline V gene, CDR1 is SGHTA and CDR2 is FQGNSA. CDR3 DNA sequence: TGTGCCAGCAGCTTGGCCACAGGAAACCCTAACTATGGCTACACCTTC. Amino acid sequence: CASSLATGNPNYGYTF.

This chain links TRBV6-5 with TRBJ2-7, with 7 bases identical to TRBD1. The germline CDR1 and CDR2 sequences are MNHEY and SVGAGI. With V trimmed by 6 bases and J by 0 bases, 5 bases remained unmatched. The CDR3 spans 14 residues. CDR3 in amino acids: CASSGRGISYEQYF. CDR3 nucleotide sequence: TGTGCCAGCAGCGGCAGGGGGATCTCCTACGAGCAGTACTTC.

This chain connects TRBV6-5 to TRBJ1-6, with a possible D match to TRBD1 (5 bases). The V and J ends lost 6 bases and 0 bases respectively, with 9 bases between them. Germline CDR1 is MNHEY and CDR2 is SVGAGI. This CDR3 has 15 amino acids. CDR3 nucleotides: TGTGCCAGCAGGGGGAGGGGCTCCTATAATTCACCCCTCCACTTT. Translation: CASRGRGSYNSPLHF.

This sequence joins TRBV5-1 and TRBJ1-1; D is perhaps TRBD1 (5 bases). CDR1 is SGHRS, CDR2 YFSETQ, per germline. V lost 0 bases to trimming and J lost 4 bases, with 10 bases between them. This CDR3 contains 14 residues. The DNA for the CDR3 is TGCGCCAGCAGCTTGGATCCCCAGGGCACTGAAGCTTTCTTT. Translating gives CASSLDPQGTEAFF. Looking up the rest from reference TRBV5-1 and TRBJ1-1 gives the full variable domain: KAGVTQTPRYLIKTRGQQVTLSCSPISGHRSVSWYQQTPGQGLQFLFEYFSETQRNKGNFPGRFSGRQFSNSRSEMNVSTLELGDSALYLCASSLDPQGTEAFFGQGTRLTVV.

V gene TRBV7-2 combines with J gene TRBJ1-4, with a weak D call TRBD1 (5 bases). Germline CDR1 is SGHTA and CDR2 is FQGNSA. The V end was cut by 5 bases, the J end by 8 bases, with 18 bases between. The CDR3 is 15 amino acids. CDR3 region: CASSLRLGAGEKLFF. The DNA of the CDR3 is TGTGCCAGCAGCCTAAGACTAGGGGCAGGCGAAAAACTGTTTTTT.

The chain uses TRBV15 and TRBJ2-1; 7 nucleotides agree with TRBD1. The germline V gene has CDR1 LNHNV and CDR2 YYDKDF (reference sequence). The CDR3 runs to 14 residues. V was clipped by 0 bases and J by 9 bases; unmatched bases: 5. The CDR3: CATSRDRTGFEQFF. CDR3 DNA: TGTGCCACCAGCAGAGATCGGACAGGTTTTGAGCAGTTCTTC.

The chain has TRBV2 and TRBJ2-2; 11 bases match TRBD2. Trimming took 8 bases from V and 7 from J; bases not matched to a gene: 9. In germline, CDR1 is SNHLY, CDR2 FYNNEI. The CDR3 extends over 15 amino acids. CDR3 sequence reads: CASQLAGGPNGELFF. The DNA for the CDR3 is TGTGCCAGCCAATTAGCGGGAGGGCCTAACGGGGAGCTGTTTTTT.

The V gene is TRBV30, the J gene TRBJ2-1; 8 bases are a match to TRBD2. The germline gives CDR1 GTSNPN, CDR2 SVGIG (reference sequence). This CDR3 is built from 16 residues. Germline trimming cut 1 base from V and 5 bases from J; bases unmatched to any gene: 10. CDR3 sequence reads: CAWSGSPSGYHNEQFF. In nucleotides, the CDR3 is TGTGCCTGGAGTGGATCCCCTAGCGGGTACCACAATGAGCAGTTCTTC.

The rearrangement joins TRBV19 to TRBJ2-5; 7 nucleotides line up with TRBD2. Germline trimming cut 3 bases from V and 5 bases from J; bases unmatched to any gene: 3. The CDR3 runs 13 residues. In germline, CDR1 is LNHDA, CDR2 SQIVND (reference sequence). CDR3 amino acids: CASSIGGVETQYF. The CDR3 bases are TGTGCCAGTAGTATTGGGGGGGTGGAGACCCAGTACTTC.

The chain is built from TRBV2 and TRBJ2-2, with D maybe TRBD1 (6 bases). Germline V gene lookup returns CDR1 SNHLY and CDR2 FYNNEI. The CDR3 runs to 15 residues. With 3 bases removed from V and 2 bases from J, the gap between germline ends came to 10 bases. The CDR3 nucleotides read TGTGCCAGCAGTGATCCGGGACACAACACCGGGGAGCTGTTTTTT. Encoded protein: CASSDPGHNTGELFF.